This record concerns one TCR beta chain sequence. This clonotype has a handful of counts. No cognate antigen has been identified for it. Base qualities were left out, and no much larger clone turns up one base away. The data were taken from a study of T cells after yellow fever vaccination (dated by TCRdb to the late 2010s). About the study as a whole: The SMART-Seq v4 Ultra Low Input RNA kit was used to prepare libraries from fractions with low cell numbers. Bulk TCR alpha and beta repertoires were sequenced longitudinally to track T-cell clones before and after primary and booster YFV17D yellow fever vaccination. Two healthy male donors, one aged 18 to 30 and one aged 30 to 40 years, made up the cohort. Blood was collected at multiple timepoints before and after primary and secondary immunization, and bulk PBMC replicates and cell subsets were isolated. Study-level results and caveats: After the booster, most of the clones that had expanded following primary vaccination were detected again (about 95% of CD4 and around 90% of CD8), which suggests that memory was broadly maintained. Because the study included only two donors, the extent to which the findings can be generalized is limited. Computational filtering was needed because FACS-sorted repertoires could contain abundant contaminating clonotypes from the bulk population. A small share of clonotypes occurred in both CD4 and CD8 compartments, likely arising from convergent recombination. Compared with the primary T-cell response, the secondary T-cell response was weaker but faster, peaking on day 5 rather than day 15.

The sample's treatment or condition label, decoded: live attenuated yellow fever vaccine strain. Two biological replicates of bulk PBMCs were collected at each blood-draw timepoint. A standard Ficoll-Paque protocol was used to isolate PBMCs from peripheral blood. TriZol was used to extract RNA from bulk PBMCs, CD4 and CD8 fractions, and dextramer-positive and dextramer-negative fractions. TCR cDNA was made using 5'RACE template switching, a step that added a universal primer site and unique molecular identifiers. Priming for cDNA synthesis came from both the TCR alpha and TCR beta constant segments. Library amplification involved two PCR steps, and the second step added sample barcodes and sequencing adapters. Libraries were sequenced on Illumina HiSeq 2500 (2x100 bp) or NovaSeq (2x150 bp). Regarding the original processing steps: MIGEC handled demultiplexing of reads and collapsing into UMI consensus sequences, while MiXCR performed V(D)J alignment. Clonotypes responding to the vaccine were identified with edgeR on replicate PBMC samples, with the criteria of FDR below 0.01 and a log2 fold change above 5 up to day 15. Each bulk clonotype received a CD4 or CD8 identity based on whether the sequenced CD4 or CD8 repertoire contained that clonotype at higher abundance. The raw public data were reprocessed by TCRdb itself: fastp quality trimming at Q25, MiXCR clonotype calling, in-frame beta chains only. Each CDR3 protein appears once, grouped with its most common genes and DNA. Clone size and V and J calls follow TCRdb, not the original study. The sample table lists more than 350,000 distinct CDR3 sequences, approximately 10% of them with a count of one. Less than 20% of the sample belongs to the ten largest clones.

The material was PBMCs, obtained on the day of the first yellow fever vaccination. The receptor's source is a man aged 18 to 29 who received the YFV17D yellow fever vaccine.

The CDR3 has the sequence CAIREPGQGNTGELFF. The nucleotide sequence reads as follows: TGTGCCATCAGAGAGCCGGGACAGGGTAACACCGGGGAGCTGTTTTTT. The sequence links TRBV10-3 to TRBJ2-2, with 9 bases aligning to TRBD1. The germline V gene supplies CDR1 ENHRY and CDR2 SYGVKD. The V end gives up 6 bases and the J end 2 bases, leaving 7 bases in the junction not matched to a gene. Including cysteine and phenylalanine, the CDR3 has 16 amino acids. The sequence is cut down to CDR3 DNA, 48 bases in frame from base 1.